A selection of T cell receptor beta chains follows, all from one sample in a study of T cell responses to AZD1222 COVID-19 vaccine. The protocol was immunoSEQ multiplex PCR, while the TCRdb copy is restricted to in-frame clones and leaves out a portion. This sample has 59,000 or so clones, with around four fifths found just once. Sequenced here: peripheral blood, sampled on day 0 of AZD1222 vaccination. The receptors come from an adult in good health. Both conserved end residues are part of each CDR3. D genes are given only for firm matches. Size values are once, few and many counts, or a class for expanded clones, and some rows have none.

size	V	J	D	CDR3	DNA
.	TRBV6-6	TRBJ2-5	.	CASTRGVQETQYF	TGTGCCAGCACCAGGGGGGTACAAGAGACCCAGTACTTC
.	TRBV29-1	TRBJ1-4	.	CSVEADINEKLFF	TGCAGCGTTGAAGCAGATATTAATGAAAAACTGTTTTTT
.	TRBV28	TRBJ2-7	.	CASSLGRPNEQYF	TGTGCCAGCAGTTTAGGCAGGCCAAACGAGCAGTACTTC
.	TRBV5-1	TRBJ2-2	.	CASSLKASTGELFF	TGCGCCAGCAGCTTGAAGGCTTCCACCGGGGAGCTGTTTTTT
.	TRBV5-5	TRBJ2-1	.	CASSLGLSGTGRNEQFF	TGTGCCAGCAGCTTAGGGTTGTCCGGGACGGGCCGTAATGAGCAGTTCTTC
.	TRBV7-2	TRBJ1-2	.	CASSYPDTLYGYTF	TGTGCCAGCAGCTACCCGGACACCCTCTATGGCTACACCTTC
.	TRBV5-8	TRBJ1-6	.	CASTMKTGSNSPLHF	TGTGCCAGCACCATGAAGACGGGGAGCAATTCACCCCTCCACTTT
.	TRBV5-5	TRBJ2-1	.	CASSFSYNEQFF	TGTGCCAGCAGCTTTTCGTACAATGAGCAGTTCTTC
.	TRBV6-2/TRBV6-3	TRBJ1-1	.	CASSGQENTEAFF	TGTGCCAGCAGTGGACAAGAGAACACTGAAGCTTTCTTT
.	TRBV3-1/TRBV3-2	TRBJ1-1	.	CASSQVRAGAEAFF	TGTGCCAGCAGCCAAGTTAGGGCAGGCGCTGAAGCTTTCTTT
.	TRBV27	TRBJ1-1	TRBD1	CASSGQGPTEAFF	TGTGCCAGCAGCGGACAGGGACCCACTGAAGCTTTCTTT
.	TRBV7-7	TRBJ2-5	.	CASSSYGRMETQYF	TGTGCTAGCAGCTCTTATGGGCGCATGGAGACCCAGTACTTC
once	TRBV9	TRBJ2-7	.	CASSVSPAGAGEQYF	TGTGCCAGCAGCGTATCTCCGGCAGGGGCGGGTGAGCAGTACTTC
.	TRBV3-1/TRBV3-2	TRBJ2-5	TRBD1	CASSQETGGRETQYF	TGTGCCAGCAGCCAAGAGACAGGGGGGAGGGAGACCCAGTACTTC
.	TRBV4-2	TRBJ2-5	TRBD2	CASSQDIGGRETQYF	TGTGCCAGCAGCCAAGATATAGGCGGGAGAGAGACCCAGTACTTC
.	TRBV20-1	TRBJ2-7	.	CSAQRSYEQYF	TGCAGTGCTCAGCGGAGCTACGAGCAGTACTTC
.	TRBV19	TRBJ1-5	.	CASSNQGINQPQHF	TGTGCCAGTAGTAATCAGGGAATCAATCAGCCCCAGCATTTT
.	TRBV10-2	TRBJ1-6	TRBD1	CASRSGGGNSPLHF	TGCGCCAGCAGATCAGGGGGTGGAAATTCACCCCTCCACTTT
.	TRBV7-3	TRBJ2-1	TRBD2	CASRDLAGESYNEQFF	TGTGCCAGCAGGGACCTAGCGGGGGAATCCTACAATGAGCAGTTCTTC
.	TRBV15	TRBJ2-5	.	CATSRDLATYQETQYF	TGTGCCACCAGCAGAGATCTAGCGACGTACCAAGAGACCCAGTACTTC
.	TRBV19	TRBJ1-2	.	CASSIEDRRYGYTF	TGTGCCAGTAGTATTGAAGACAGGCGGTATGGCTACACCTTC
.	TRBV30	TRBJ2-4	.	CAVRRPRLAKNIQYF	TGTGCCGTTAGACGGCCTAGGCTAGCCAAAAACATTCAGTACTTC
.	TRBV6-5	TRBJ1-1	TRBD1	CACRDRGNTEAFF	TGTGCCTGCCGGGACAGGGGGAACACTGAAGCTTTCTTT
once	TRBV13	TRBJ2-7	.	CASSFGVGASSEQYF	TGTGCCAGCAGCTTTGGGGTCGGGGCGAGTTCGGAGCAGTACTTC
.	TRBV11-1	TRBJ2-3	.	CASTPRKARGTDTQYF	TGTGCCAGCACCCCCCGGAAGGCGCGGGGAACCGATACGCAGTATTTT
.	TRBV14	TRBJ2-1	.	CASSMGGTINEQFF	TGTGCCAGCAGTATGGGGGGCACCATCAATGAGCAGTTCTTC
.	TRBV27	TRBJ1-1	.	CASSLGMSPNTEAFF	TGTGCCAGCAGTTTAGGGATGAGTCCGAACACTGAAGCTTTCTTT
.	TRBV3-1/TRBV3-2	TRBJ1-5	.	CASSKGGASNQPQHF	TGTGCCAGCAGCAAAGGGGGGGCGAGCAATCAGCCCCAGCATTTT
.	TRBV5-6	TRBJ2-5	.	CASSLGPGGFETQYF	TGTGCCAGCAGCTTGGGGCCAGGGGGGTTTGAGACCCAGTACTTC
.	TRBV4-2	TRBJ1-1	.	CASSRHRETLTEAFF	TGTGCCAGCAGCCGGCACAGGGAGACCCTCACTGAAGCTTTCTTT
.	TRBV18	TRBJ1-1	.	CASSPPNSLNTEAFF	TGTGCCAGCTCACCACCGAACAGCTTGAACACTGAAGCTTTCTTT
.	TRBV6-5	TRBJ2-2	TRBD2	CASSFLAGGATGELFF	TGTGCCAGCAGTTTCTTAGCGGGAGGGGCCACCGGGGAGCTGTTTTTT
once	TRBV15	TRBJ1-2	TRBD1	CATSRVGIRDREDEGYGYTF	TGTGCCACCAGCAGAGTCGGGATCCGGGACAGGGAAGACGAGGGTTATGGCTACACCTTC
.	TRBV2	TRBJ1-1	.	CASNINTRQVNTEAFF	TGTGCCAGCAATATAAACACCCGACAGGTGAACACTGAAGCTTTCTTT
few	TRBV28	TRBJ2-7	TRBD1	CASSLSRRGYEQYF	TGTGCCAGCAGTTTATCGCGCAGGGGGTACGAGCAGTACTTC
.	TRBV7-2	TRBJ2-5	.	CASSPQGSETQYF	TGTGCCAGCAGCCCACAGGGTTCAGAGACCCAGTACTTC
.	TRBV11-1	TRBJ1-1	.	CASSLWGDEAFF	TGTGCCAGCAGCTTATGGGGGGATGAAGCTTTCTTT
.	TRBV5-1	TRBJ1-3	.	CASSLGSARWGNTIYF	TGCGCCAGCAGCTTGGGATCGGCCCGATGGGGAAACACCATATATTTT
.	TRBV6-5	TRBJ2-7	.	CAIRPPHHYEQYF	TGTGCCATCCGACCCCCGCACCACTACGAGCAGTACTTC
.	TRBV19	TRBJ2-1	.	CASKGGGVSYNEQFF	TGTGCCAGTAAGGGGGGCGGGGTTTCCTACAATGAGCAGTTCTTC
.	TRBV5-1	TRBJ2-1	TRBD2	CASGRGGLNNEQFF	TGCGCCAGCGGGAGGGGAGGCCTAAACAATGAGCAGTTCTTC